A selection of T cell receptor beta chains follows, all from one sample in a study of blood T cells in healthy people across ages. MiXCR, applied by TCRdb to the 5' RACE reads, yields one record per CDR3 protein. Here the sample spans approximately 820,000 distinct CDR3 sequences, 40% to 50% being singletons. The sample comprised blood. These receptors were obtained from a man aged 55 to 70 in good health. CDR3s include the opening cysteine and the closing phenylalanine or tryptophan. Each record gives: J gene, D gene, clone size, V gene, CDR3 protein, CDR3 DNA. The D gene is left open where the match is weak. Clone size is shown for a subset of rows, as once, few, many or a class of expanded clone.

j_gene: TRBJ1-1
d_gene: TRBD1
abundance: NA
v_gene: TRBV4-3
CDR3aa: CASSQDSPGQGYTEAFF
CDR3nt: TGCGCCAGCAGCCAAGATTCTCCGGGACAGGGTTACACTGAAGCTTTCTTT

j_gene: TRBJ2-1
d_gene: NA
abundance: NA
v_gene: TRBV6-6
CDR3aa: CASSYRSGFVEQFF
CDR3nt: TGTGCCAGCAGTTACCGTTCAGGGTTCGTTGAGCAGTTCTTC

j_gene: TRBJ2-1
d_gene: TRBD2
abundance: NA
v_gene: TRBV20-1
CDR3aa: CSARDFSGGAYNEQFF
CDR3nt: TGCAGTGCTAGAGATTTTTCCGGGGGGGCCTACAATGAGCAGTTCTTC

j_gene: TRBJ2-7
d_gene: NA
abundance: few
v_gene: TRBV6-2/TRBV6-3
CDR3aa: CASTRGGYEQYF
CDR3nt: TGTGCCAGCACCCGGGGAGGCTACGAGCAGTACTTC

j_gene: TRBJ2-1
d_gene: TRBD1
abundance: few
v_gene: TRBV11-3
CDR3aa: CASSSGQGYIVDNEQFF
CDR3nt: TGTGCCAGCAGCTCGGGACAGGGATATATTGTCGACAATGAGCAGTTCTTC

j_gene: TRBJ2-7
d_gene: NA
abundance: NA
v_gene: TRBV5-1
CDR3aa: CASSLGDRHGGNEQYF
CDR3nt: TGCGCCAGCAGCTTGGGAGACCGACACGGGGGCAATGAGCAGTACTTC

j_gene: TRBJ2-7
d_gene: NA
abundance: once
v_gene: TRBV12-3/TRBV12-4
CDR3aa: CASSFAENHEQYF
CDR3nt: TGTGCCAGCAGTTTTGCTGAAAATCACGAGCAGTACTTC

j_gene: TRBJ1-2
d_gene: NA
abundance: NA
v_gene: TRBV6-6
CDR3aa: CASSYSRQGSGGYTF
CDR3nt: TGTGCCAGCAGTTACTCGAGGCAGGGGTCGGGGGGCTACACCTTC

j_gene: TRBJ2-7
d_gene: NA
abundance: NA
v_gene: TRBV15
CDR3aa: CATSTAGAIEQYF
CDR3nt: TGTGCCACCAGCACAGCAGGGGCTATCGAGCAGTACTTC

j_gene: TRBJ1-6
d_gene: NA
abundance: NA
v_gene: TRBV10-2
CDR3aa: CASRDRDIRHSYNSPLHF
CDR3nt: TGCGCCAGCAGGGATCGGGACATTCGCCACTCCTATAATTCACCCCTCCACTTT

j_gene: TRBJ1-2
d_gene: TRBD1
abundance: few
v_gene: TRBV6-2/TRBV6-3
CDR3aa: CASGTFTGGVTNYGYTF
CDR3nt: TGTGCCAGCGGGACCTTCACAGGGGGCGTCACTAACTATGGCTACACCTTC

j_gene: TRBJ2-4
d_gene: TRBD1
abundance: NA
v_gene: TRBV5-1
CDR3aa: CASSPLETGLNIQYF
CDR3nt: TGCGCCAGCAGCCCATTGGAGACAGGGTTAAACATTCAGTACTTC

j_gene: TRBJ1-2
d_gene: NA
abundance: NA
v_gene: TRBV4-1
CDR3aa: CASSQVAYTPYGYTF
CDR3nt: TGCGCCAGCAGCCAAGTCGCTTATACCCCTTATGGCTACACCTTC

j_gene: TRBJ2-5
d_gene: NA
abundance: NA
v_gene: TRBV19
CDR3aa: CASSTRDTYQETQYF
CDR3nt: TGTGCCAGTAGTACCCGGGACACGTACCAAGAGACCCAGTACTTC

j_gene: TRBJ2-7
d_gene: TRBD1
abundance: NA
v_gene: TRBV30
CDR3aa: CAWRTGQSYEQYF
CDR3nt: TGTGCCTGGAGGACGGGACAGTCCTACGAACAGTACTTC

j_gene: TRBJ2-1
d_gene: NA
abundance: few
v_gene: TRBV2
CDR3aa: CASGQDYNEQFF
CDR3nt: TGTGCCAGCGGACAAGATTACAATGAGCAGTTCTTC

j_gene: TRBJ2-7
d_gene: TRBD1
abundance: NA
v_gene: TRBV6-1
CDR3aa: CASSPHPGQLLTYEQYF
CDR3nt: TGTGCCAGCAGTCCCCATCCGGGACAGCTCCTTACCTACGAGCAGTACTTC

j_gene: TRBJ2-1
d_gene: NA
abundance: NA
v_gene: TRBV7-9
CDR3aa: CASSSREWGEQFF
CDR3nt: TGTGCCAGCAGCTCCAGGGAATGGGGGGAGCAGTTCTTC

j_gene: TRBJ2-1
d_gene: NA
abundance: few
v_gene: TRBV12-3/TRBV12-4
CDR3aa: CASSLAASTHEQFF
CDR3nt: TGTGCCAGCAGTTTAGCGGCGTCTACTCATGAGCAGTTCTTC

j_gene: TRBJ2-5
d_gene: TRBD1
abundance: few
v_gene: TRBV12-3/TRBV12-4
CDR3aa: CASSFRGQRGETQYF
CDR3nt: TGTGCCAGCAGTTTCAGGGGGCAAAGGGGAGAGACCCAGTACTTC

j_gene: TRBJ2-5
d_gene: NA
abundance: NA
v_gene: TRBV15
CDR3aa: CATSRFDAGAGETQYF
CDR3nt: TGTGCCACCAGCAGGTTCGATGCGGGGGCGGGAGAGACCCAGTACTTC

j_gene: TRBJ2-1
d_gene: TRBD1
abundance: NA
v_gene: TRBV7-3
CDR3aa: CASSSGTVPGNGQFF
CDR3nt: TGTGCCAGCAGCTCGGGGACAGTCCCAGGCAATGGGCAGTTCTTC

j_gene: TRBJ2-7
d_gene: NA
abundance: few
v_gene: TRBV7-2
CDR3aa: CASSSQGGAYEQYF
CDR3nt: TGTGCCAGCAGCTCCCAGGGCGGAGCCTACGAGCAGTACTTC

j_gene: TRBJ2-1
d_gene: NA
abundance: NA
v_gene: TRBV25-1
CDR3aa: CASSGSGATSWDNEQFF
CDR3nt: TGTGCCAGCAGTGGGTCGGGGGCGACGAGTTGGGACAATGAGCAGTTCTTC

j_gene: TRBJ1-2
d_gene: TRBD1
abundance: few
v_gene: TRBV6-5
CDR3aa: CASSTGTGINYGYTF
CDR3nt: TGTGCCAGCAGTACCGGGACAGGAATTAACTATGGCTACACCTTC

j_gene: TRBJ2-5
d_gene: TRBD2
abundance: NA
v_gene: TRBV9
CDR3aa: CASSVRTSGGQRETQYF
CDR3nt: TGTGCCAGCAGCGTCAGGACTAGCGGGGGGCAGCGGGAGACCCAGTACTTC

j_gene: TRBJ2-7
d_gene: NA
abundance: NA
v_gene: TRBV12-3/TRBV12-4
CDR3aa: CASSWAGQGYEQYF
CDR3nt: TGTGCCAGCAGTTGGGCGGGGCAGGGCTACGAGCAGTACTTC

j_gene: TRBJ1-6
d_gene: NA
abundance: NA
v_gene: TRBV3-1
CDR3aa: CASSQETYSPLHF
CDR3nt: TGTGCCAGCAGCCAAGAAACGTATTCACCCCTCCACTTT

j_gene: TRBJ2-7
d_gene: TRBD1
abundance: NA
v_gene: TRBV29-1
CDR3aa: CSGGDRGNEQYF
CDR3nt: TGCAGCGGTGGGGACAGGGGAAACGAGCAGTACTTC

j_gene: TRBJ2-2
d_gene: TRBD2
abundance: NA
v_gene: TRBV7-3
CDR3aa: CASSPPLDPGLAGRGELFF
CDR3nt: TGTGCCAGCAGCCCGCCATTAGATCCGGGACTAGCGGGAAGAGGGGAGCTGTTTTTT

j_gene: TRBJ2-5
d_gene: NA
abundance: NA
v_gene: TRBV4-1
CDR3aa: CASSQDEGGGRWAQYF
CDR3nt: TGCGCCAGCAGCCAAGACGAGGGCGGGGGCCGGTGGGCCCAGTACTTC

j_gene: TRBJ2-7
d_gene: NA
abundance: NA
v_gene: TRBV20-1
CDR3aa: CSAPITGSEQYF
CDR3nt: TGCAGTGCTCCAATCACGGGGTCCGAGCAGTACTTC

j_gene: TRBJ1-5
d_gene: NA
abundance: NA
v_gene: TRBV9
CDR3aa: CAGSEDGGAGQPQHF
CDR3nt: TGTGCCGGCAGCGAAGACGGGGGCGCGGGTCAGCCCCAGCATTTT

j_gene: TRBJ2-7
d_gene: NA
abundance: NA
v_gene: TRBV7-9
CDR3aa: CASSKLELYEQYF
CDR3nt: TGTGCCAGCAGCAAACTTGAACTCTACGAGCAGTACTTC

j_gene: TRBJ2-1
d_gene: TRBD1
abundance: NA
v_gene: TRBV10-3
CDR3aa: CAISAGTDRYEQFF
CDR3nt: TGTGCCATCAGTGCAGGGACAGACCGCTACGAGCAGTTCTTC

j_gene: TRBJ2-1
d_gene: TRBD2
abundance: once
v_gene: TRBV25-1
CDR3aa: CASSEYATSGIDEQFF
CDR3nt: TGTGCCAGCAGTGAATACGCGACTAGCGGGATTGATGAGCAGTTCTTC

j_gene: TRBJ1-1
d_gene: NA
abundance: NA
v_gene: TRBV5-1
CDR3aa: CASSFSLVGQLNTEAFF
CDR3nt: TGCGCCAGCAGCTTTAGTTTGGTTGGGCAGTTGAACACTGAAGCTTTCTTT

j_gene: TRBJ2-3
d_gene: NA
abundance: few
v_gene: TRBV24-1
CDR3aa: CATSDEFLTDTQYF
CDR3nt: TGTGCCACCAGTGATGAGTTCTTAACAGATACGCAGTATTTT

j_gene: TRBJ2-1
d_gene: TRBD2
abundance: few
v_gene: TRBV10-3
CDR3aa: CAISILSAGGPNEQFF
CDR3nt: TGTGCCATCAGTATCCTCTCAGCGGGGGGGCCAAATGAGCAGTTCTTC

j_gene: TRBJ2-7
d_gene: TRBD1
abundance: NA
v_gene: TRBV10-3
CDR3aa: CAISEGGTGVTEQYF
CDR3nt: TGTGCCATCAGTGAGGGCGGGACAGGGGTGACCGAGCAGTACTTC

j_gene: TRBJ1-1
d_gene: NA
abundance: few
v_gene: TRBV10-3
CDR3aa: CAISSDRFEAFF
CDR3nt: TGTGCCATCAGTTCAGACCGCTTTGAAGCTTTCTTT

j_gene: TRBJ2-7
d_gene: NA
abundance: few
v_gene: TRBV13
CDR3aa: CASSLGSAWYEQYF
CDR3nt: TGTGCCAGCAGCTTAGGTTCTGCTTGGTACGAGCAGTACTTC

j_gene: TRBJ1-1
d_gene: NA
abundance: few
v_gene: TRBV6-5
CDR3aa: CASSYVGAGTEAFF
CDR3nt: TGTGCCAGCAGTTACGTGGGGGCAGGGACTGAAGCTTTCTTT

j_gene: TRBJ2-1
d_gene: TRBD2
abundance: few
v_gene: TRBV12-3/TRBV12-4
CDR3aa: CASSPPGGAANEQFF
CDR3nt: TGTGCCAGCAGTCCGCCCGGGGGGGCAGCAAATGAGCAGTTCTTC

j_gene: TRBJ1-3
d_gene: NA
abundance: NA
v_gene: TRBV13
CDR3aa: CASSLEGGPGNTIYF
CDR3nt: TGTGCCAGCAGCTTAGAGGGAGGACCTGGAAACACCATATATTTT

j_gene: TRBJ2-7
d_gene: TRBD2
abundance: many
v_gene: TRBV7-3
CDR3aa: CASSFGRGYEQYF
CDR3nt: TGTGCCAGCAGCTTCGGGCGGGGGTACGAGCAGTACTTC

j_gene: TRBJ2-3
d_gene: NA
abundance: few
v_gene: TRBV7-3
CDR3aa: CASSLQGTKDTQYF
CDR3nt: TGTGCCAGCAGCTTACAGGGGACAAAAGATACGCAGTATTTT

j_gene: TRBJ1-1
d_gene: TRBD1
abundance: NA
v_gene: TRBV7-2
CDR3aa: CASSLGDRVIRRAFF
CDR3nt: TGTGCCAGCAGCTTAGGGGACAGGGTAATACGCCGAGCTTTCTTT

j_gene: TRBJ1-1
d_gene: TRBD1
abundance: NA
v_gene: TRBV6-6
CDR3aa: CASSRGQGVTEAFF
CDR3nt: TGTGCCAGCAGCCGGGGACAGGGAGTCACTGAAGCTTTCTTT

j_gene: TRBJ2-5
d_gene: TRBD1
abundance: many
v_gene: TRBV5-1
CDR3aa: CASSPDRDETQYF
CDR3nt: TGCGCCAGCAGCCCCGACAGGGATGAGACCCAGTACTTC

j_gene: TRBJ2-1
d_gene: TRBD2
abundance: NA
v_gene: TRBV11-3
CDR3aa: CASSTSGGDNHEQFF
CDR3nt: TGTGCCAGCAGCACTAGCGGGGGGGACAACCATGAGCAGTTCTTC

j_gene: TRBJ2-7
d_gene: NA
abundance: many
v_gene: TRBV12-3/TRBV12-4
CDR3aa: CASTPDSYYEQYF
CDR3nt: TGTGCCAGCACCCCGGACAGCTACTACGAGCAGTACTTC

j_gene: TRBJ1-2
d_gene: TRBD1
abundance: NA
v_gene: TRBV18
CDR3aa: CASSDRGAGNYGYTF
CDR3nt: TGTGCCAGCTCCGACAGGGGCGCAGGGAACTATGGCTACACCTTC

j_gene: TRBJ2-1
d_gene: NA
abundance: NA
v_gene: TRBV5-1
CDR3aa: CASTVGGEQFF
CDR3nt: TGCGCCAGCACCGTAGGGGGTGAGCAGTTCTTC

j_gene: TRBJ2-3
d_gene: NA
abundance: few
v_gene: TRBV12-5
CDR3aa: CASGLEGCSQYF
CDR3nt: TGTGCTAGTGGTTTGGAGGGCTGTTCGCAGTATTTT